The clone carrying this T cell receptor (beta chain) was seen a handful of times. Its target is unknown. The sample is drawn from a study of cytomegalovirus exposure and HLA in healthy donors. Notes on the study in general: A later analysis, which compared TCR beta chains of equal frequency, found the HLA-associated ones more clonally expanded.

13 Jbeta primers and 60 Vbeta primers were used for the PCR. This table comes from immunoSEQ multiplex PCR, and its TCRdb copy is limited to in-frame clones, with some not included. The table shows 99,000 or so clones, with approximately 12% occurring only once. Germline V gene data show CDR1 as ENHRY and CDR2 as SYGVKD. The CDR3 has 14 residues. Trimming removed 5 bases from V and 7 bases from J; junction bases left unmatched: 7. The clonotype comes from a man aged 40-49 years in good health and CMV-seropositive. This chain links TRBV10-3 with TRBJ1-4; TRBD1 aligns across 7 bases. The sequencing sample was made of PBMCs. CDR3 bases: TGTGCCATCAGTCCCGACAGGGATGGTGAAAAACTGTTTTTT. Its translation: CAISPDRDGEKLFF.